Presented here are 13 T cell receptor beta chains from one specimen sequenced in a study of shared clonotypes between healthy human individuals. Sequenced by immunoSEQ multiplex PCR; TCRdb stores in-frame clones only, minus some. Altogether some 1.5 million clones are present, nearly 99% being singletons, with the ten largest covering about 0.4%. Specimen: naive CD4+ T cells sorted from blood. Subset indicated: CD45RA+ positively selected. These receptors all stem from a man aged 25 to 40 in good health.

The J gene is TRBJ1-1, the V gene TRBV28; a possible D gene is TRBD1 (5 bases). Germline V gene sequence: CDR1 MDHEN, CDR2 SYDVKM. The ends were cut back, 7 bases at V and 8 bases at J, with 11 bases in the middle. The CDR3 is 11 residues long. CDR3 DNA: TGTGCCAGCACCAGGGAAGGGGAAGCTTTCTTT. Its translation is CASTREGEAFF.

This sequence joins TRBV5-5 and TRBJ2-5; D is tentatively TRBD1 or TRBD2 (6 bases each). Germline-derived CDR1 and CDR2 are SGHKS and YYEKEE (reference sequence). The ends were cut back, 3 bases at V and 1 base at J, with 16 bases in the middle. This CDR3 has 16 amino acids. CDR3 region: CASSSVRGAIQETQYF. The CDR3 DNA is TGTGCCAGCAGCTCGGTGAGGGGGGCCATCCAAGAGACCCAGTACTTC.

This chain connects TRBV18 to TRBJ1-5; D gene unclear. The CDR3 runs to 13 residues. V was clipped by 5 bases and J by 3 bases, with 8 bases between them. Germline CDR1 KGHSH, CDR2 LQKENI. CDR3 nucleotide sequence: TGTGCCAGCTCAGGAAACAACAATCAGCCCCAGCATTTT. Translating it yields CASSGNNNQPQHF.

V usage is TRBV7-9 and J usage is TRBJ2-5; TRBD1 might be the D (5 bases). This CDR3 spans 15 amino acids. Per the germline V gene, CDR1 is SEHNR and CDR2 is FQNEAQ (reference sequence). The V gene lost 4 bases and the J gene lost 4 bases, with 16 bases spanning the gap. The CDR3 nucleotides read TGTGCCAGCAGCTCCGACAGCTGGGTGATAGAGACCCAGTACTTC. This gives the protein CASSSDSWVIETQYF.

V and J are TRBV27 and TRBJ1-1, with TRBD1 matching over 7 bases. The CDR3 totals 17 residues. Germline V gives CDR1 MNHEY, CDR2 SMNVEV (reference sequence). The trim removed 8 bases at V and 3 bases at J, leaving 18 bases unmatched. CDR3 in amino acids: CASSPDRERFWDTEAFF. The CDR3 DNA reads as TGTGCCAGCTCTCCAGACAGGGAAAGGTTTTGGGACACTGAAGCTTTCTTT.

The rearrangement links TRBV28 to TRBJ2-1, with D possibly being TRBD2 (5 bases). This CDR3 region has 18 residues. V lost 10 bases, J lost 1 base, and 26 bases lay in between. Germline V gene sequence: CDR1 MDHEN, CDR2 SYDVKM. In DNA, the CDR3 is TGTGCCACCCTAGGGTTGGCGGGCACCCTGCAGTCCTACAATGAGCAGTTCTTC. Protein: CATLGLAGTLQSYNEQFF. The full variable domain, with the rest looked up from reference TRBV28 and TRBJ2-1, is DVKVTQSSRYLVKRTGEKVFLECVQDMDHENMFWYRQDPGLGLRLIYFSYDVKMKEKGDIPEGYSVSREKKERFSLILESASTNQTSMYLCATLGLAGTLQSYNEQFFGPGTRLTVL.

The rearrangement joins TRBV2 to TRBJ2-2; TRBD2 is a possible D gene (5 bases). The CDR3 has 14 amino acids. Germline V gene sequence: CDR1 SNHLY, CDR2 FYNNEI. V was cut by 7 bases and J by 8 bases, with 17 bases left in between. The CDR3 reads CASNLEGALGELFF. The CDR3, as DNA: TGTGCCAGCAACCTAGAGGGAGCACTAGGGGAGCTGTTTTTT.

The chain carries TRBV11-2 and TRBJ1-2, with D possibly TRBD1 on 5 matching bases. Trimming left V 6 bases short and J 8 bases short, with 13 bases between. In germline, CDR1 is SGHAT, CDR2 FQNNGV. The CDR3 runs 12 residues. CDR3 DNA: TGTGCCAGCAGTGGGGGAGAGAGGGGCTACACCTTC. Its protein is CASSGGERGYTF.

J is TRBJ2-7 and V is TRBV10-3, with 9 positions matching TRBD2. Germline V gene sequence: CDR1 ENHRY, CDR2 SYGVKD. J gave up 7 bases and V 3 bases, and 10 bases lay outside the gene matches. This CDR3 comprises 15 residues. CDR3 nucleotide sequence: TGTGCCATCAGTGATTTGACTAGCGGCTCATGGGAGCAGTACTTC. Its protein is CAISDLTSGSWEQYF.

The rearrangement uses TRBV27 and TRBJ2-1, with 7 bases that match TRBD2. Germline CDR1 MNHEY, CDR2 SMNVEV (reference sequence). The CDR3 loop spans 19 amino acids. V shed 4 bases and J 6 bases; nucleotides not matched to a gene: 21. The CDR3 loop reads CASSSKTGLGTITRNEQFF. In DNA form, the CDR3 reads TGTGCCAGCAGTTCGAAAACAGGATTAGGGACTATAACCCGCAATGAGCAGTTCTTC.

The chain carries TRBV10-1 and TRBJ2-1, with 7 nucleotides matching TRBD2. Per germline, CDR1 WNHNN and CDR2 SYGVQD (reference sequence). The CDR3 totals 12 residues. V shed 10 bases, J shed 2 bases, and the junction held 2 bases outside the gene matches. CDR3 nucleotides: TGCGCCACGAGCGGGACCTACAATGAGCAGTTCTTC. Its translation is CATSGTYNEQFF.

The chain combines TRBV2 with TRBJ2-1; D is possibly TRBD2 (5 bases). Trimming stripped 3 bases from V and 8 bases from J, with 23 bases between. CDR1 is SNHLY and CDR2 is FYNNEI in the germline V gene. The CDR3 runs to 17 residues. The CDR3 reads CASSDRRQALGSDEQFF. Written as DNA, the CDR3 is TGTGCCAGCAGTGATCGGAGGCAGGCGCTGGGAAGCGATGAGCAGTTCTTC. The full variable domain, with the rest looked up from reference TRBV2 and TRBJ2-1, is EPEVTQTPSHQVTQMGQEVILRCVPISNHLYFYWYRQILGQKVEFLVSFYNNEISEKSEIFDDQFSVERPDGSNFTLKIRSTKLEDSAMYFCASSDRRQALGSDEQFFGPGTRLTVL.

The CDR3 bases are TGTGCCAGCGCCAAGACCTTCTCCTACGAGCAGTACTTC. It yields the protein CASAKTFSYEQYF. V is TRBV5-6 and J is TRBJ2-7; D uncertain. The CDR3 loop spans 13 amino acids. Germline CDR1 is SGHDT and CDR2 is YYEEEE. The V end lost 7 bases, the J end lost 0 bases, and 11 bases lay between the germline ends.